This T cell receptor (beta chain) came from a study of blood T cells in healthy people across ages. CDR1 is DFQATT and CDR2 is SNEGSKA in the germline V gene (reference sequence). This CDR3 is 15 amino acids long. V was pared by 0 bases and J by 3 bases, with 2 bases of the junction left unmatched. Each donor gave around 9.3 milliliters of peripheral blood. The authors ran a second PCR of roughly 6 to 12 cycles using a sample-barcoded 5' primer and a J-beta primer mix. Via MiXCR, TCRdb re-called the 5' RACE reads, giving one row per CDR3 protein. The sample has hundreds of thousands of distinct CDR3 sequences, around 48% seen once.

The chain employs TRBV20-1 and TRBJ2-1; 10 bases fit TRBD2. The clonotype was recovered from a woman between 55 and 75 years old in good health. Input material: blood. The DNA of the CDR3 is TGCAGTGCTAGAGATAGCGGGAGGAACTACAATGAGCAGTTCTTC. It yields the protein CSARDSGRNYNEQFF.